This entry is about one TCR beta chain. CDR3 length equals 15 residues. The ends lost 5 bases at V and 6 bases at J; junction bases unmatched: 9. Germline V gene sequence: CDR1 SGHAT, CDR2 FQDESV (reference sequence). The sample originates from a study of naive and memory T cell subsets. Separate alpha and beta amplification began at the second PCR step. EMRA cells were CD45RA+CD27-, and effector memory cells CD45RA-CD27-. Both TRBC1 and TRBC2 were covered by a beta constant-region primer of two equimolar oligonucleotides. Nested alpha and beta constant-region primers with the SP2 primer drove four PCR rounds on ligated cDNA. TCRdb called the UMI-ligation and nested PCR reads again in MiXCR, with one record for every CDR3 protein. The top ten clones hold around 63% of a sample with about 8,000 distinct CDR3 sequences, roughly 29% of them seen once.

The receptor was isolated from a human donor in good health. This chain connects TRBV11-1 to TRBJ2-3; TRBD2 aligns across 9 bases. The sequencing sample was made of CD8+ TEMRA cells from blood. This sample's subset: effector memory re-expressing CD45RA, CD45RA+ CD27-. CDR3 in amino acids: CASSQTSGLGDTQYF. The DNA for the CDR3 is TGTGCCAGCAGCCAGACTAGCGGACTGGGGGATACGCAGTATTTT.